The rows below give T cell receptor beta chains drawn from one sample of a study of CD8+ T cells in alopecia areata. Profiling relied on immunoSEQ multiplex PCR, and the TCRdb table lists in-frame clones only, not all of them. The data show 150,000 to 200,000 clones, roughly 66% seen once. The source was CD8+ T cells sorted from blood, collected at week 0. These receptors all stem from a human donor with alopecia areata. CDR3s include the opening cysteine and the closing phenylalanine or tryptophan. Each record gives: D gene, clone size, J gene, V gene, CDR3 DNA, CDR3 protein. The D gene is left open where the match is weak. Size tells how often a clone was seen (once, few, many) or the class of an expanded clone, and some rows leave it out.

NA once TRBJ1-1 TRBV14 TGTGCCAGCAGCCAAGTCACAGCTGAAGCTTTCTTT CASSQVTAEAFF
TRBD1 NA TRBJ1-2 TRBV29-1 TGCAGCGTTCCGGGACAGAGCTTAAGGGAGGATGGCTACACCTTC CSVPGQSLREDGYTF
NA NA TRBJ1-2 TRBV30 TGTGCCTGGAGTGTAGGGGGGCTTTATGGCTACACCTTC CAWSVGGLYGYTF
NA NA TRBJ1-2 TRBV13 TGTGCCAGCAGCTTAGGCAGGTCAGTTCAGGGAGGCTACACCTTC CASSLGRSVQGGYTF
NA NA TRBJ2-7 TRBV29-1 TGCAGCGTTGGTGGGGGGGCGATTTACGAGCAGTACTTC CSVGGGAIYEQYF
TRBD1 NA TRBJ2-5 TRBV5-4 TGTGCCAGCAGCTTGGGACAGGGGGCTGGAGAGACCCAGTACTTC CASSLGQGAGETQYF
NA once TRBJ1-2 TRBV30 TGTGCCTGGAGTGTAACAGGGACCTATGGCTACACCTTC CAWSVTGTYGYTF
NA NA TRBJ1-5 TRBV4-1 TGCGCCAGCAGCCAAGATACAGACAGGACGCTGGGTCAGCCCCAGCATTTT CASSQDTDRTLGQPQHF
TRBD1 NA TRBJ2-3 TRBV27 TGTGCCAGCAGTAGACAGGGATCTAGCACAGATACGCAGTATTTT CASSRQGSSTDTQYF
NA NA TRBJ2-7 TRBV7-9 TGTGCCAGCCGCCCGTACGAGCAGTACTTC CASRPYEQYF
NA NA TRBJ2-6 TRBV13 TGTGCCAGCAGGGTGTCTGGGGCCAACGTCCTGACTTTC CASRVSGANVLTF
NA NA TRBJ2-3 TRBV4-1 TGCGCCAGCAGCCAAGGGGGAGATACGCAGTATTTT CASSQGGDTQYF
NA NA TRBJ2-1 TRBV10-2 TGCGCCAGCAGTGACGCCGACAATGAGCAGTTCTTC CASSDADNEQFF
NA NA TRBJ2-3 TRBV30 TGTGCCTGGAGTGTACGTGGAGATACGCAGTATTTT CAWSVRGDTQYF
NA NA TRBJ2-1 TRBV2 TGTGCCAGCAAGGGTTATGAGCAGTTCTTC CASKGYEQFF
NA NA TRBJ2-7 TRBV29-1 TGCAGCGTTGTCTCCAGCTCCTACGAGCAGTACTTC CSVVSSSYEQYF
NA NA TRBJ1-1 TRBV25-1 TGTGCCAGCAGTGAAGGGGGGGTGAGGGAAGCTGAAGCTTTCTTT CASSEGGVREAEAFF
TRBD1 NA TRBJ1-5 TRBV2 TGTGCCAGCAGTGATGCCAGGGGACAGAATCAGCCCCAGCATTTT CASSDARGQNQPQHF
NA NA TRBJ1-1 TRBV15 TGTGCCACCAGCACGCAACAGGGTGAAGCTTTCTTT CATSTQQGEAFF
NA NA TRBJ1-5 TRBV7-9 TGTGCCAGCAGCCAGCGTGGCGGGGGAGGAGACAATCAGCCCCAGCATTTT CASSQRGGGGDNQPQHF
TRBD2 NA TRBJ2-7 TRBV9 TGTGCCAGCAGCCCCCGGGAGGCCGCCTACGAGCAGTACTTC CASSPREAAYEQYF
TRBD2 NA TRBJ2-7 TRBV9 TGTGCCAGCAGCGTAGGCGGGGGTAACTACGAGCAGTACTTC CASSVGGGNYEQYF
TRBD1 NA TRBJ2-1 TRBV13 TGTGCCAGCAGTCCGACAGGGGAGAGCTCCTACAATGAGCAGTTCTTC CASSPTGESSYNEQFF
TRBD1 NA TRBJ1-2 TRBV29-1 TGCAGCGTTGAGAAGACAGGGGGAGCTAACTATGGCTACACCTTC CSVEKTGGANYGYTF
NA NA TRBJ2-7 TRBV29-1 TGCAGCGTTGCCGACAGTTCCTACGAGCAGTACTTC CSVADSSYEQYF
TRBD2 NA TRBJ2-5 TRBV29-1 TGCAGCGCCCTAACCCTTGCGAGCGGGGGGCTCAGGGAGACCCAGTACTTC CSALTLASGGLRETQYF
TRBD2 NA TRBJ2-1 TRBV29-1 TGCAGCGTTGAAGGCCGACTAGCGGGGAGCTCCTACAATGAGCAGTTCTTC CSVEGRLAGSSYNEQFF
NA NA TRBJ1-1 TRBV19 TGTGCCAGTAGTTTCGGACAGATCACTGAAGCTTTCTTT CASSFGQITEAFF
NA NA TRBJ1-5 TRBV10-3 TGTGCCATCAGTGAGATTGGGGGAGGCGATCAGCCCCAGCATTTT CAISEIGGGDQPQHF
NA NA TRBJ1-2 TRBV2 TGTGCCAGCAGTTGGGACGACTATGGCTACACCTTC CASSWDDYGYTF
NA NA TRBJ2-2 TRBV2 TGTGCCAGCAGTCACAGGAGCAACACCGGGGAGCTGTTTTTT CASSHRSNTGELFF
TRBD2 NA TRBJ2-7 TRBV30 TGTGCCTGCTGGACTAGCGGGGCCTACGAGCAGTACTTC CACWTSGAYEQYF
TRBD2 NA TRBJ2-3 TRBV5-6 TGTGCCAGCAGCTGGGGGACTAGCGGGGGCAGCACAGATACGCAGTATTTT CASSWGTSGGSTDTQYF
NA NA TRBJ2-1 TRBV27 TGTGCCAGCAGTTTAGGGACGCATGACAATGAGCAGTTCTTC CASSLGTHDNEQFF
NA few TRBJ1-1 TRBV6-1 TGTGCCAGCTCCTCGGGACAAAGGTACTACACTGAAGCTTTCTTT CASSSGQRYYTEAFF
NA NA TRBJ1-1 TRBV15 TGTGCCACCAGCAGAGATGGCCGTAACACTGAAGCTTTCTTT CATSRDGRNTEAFF
NA NA TRBJ1-1 TRBV5-1 TGCGCCAGCAGGGCAGGGAAGATCACTGAAGCTTTCTTT CASRAGKITEAFF
NA NA TRBJ2-1 TRBV6-5 TGTGCCAGCAGTTATGGTAGCTCCTACAATGAGCAGTTCTTC CASSYGSSYNEQFF
NA NA TRBJ1-1 TRBV13 TGTGCCAGCAACCACAAAGACAGTTTGAACACTGAAGCTTTCTTT CASNHKDSLNTEAFF
NA NA TRBJ2-5 TRBV5-4 TGTGCCAGCAGCACAACAGGCAACCTGCCCCAAGAGACCCAGTACTTC CASSTTGNLPQETQYF
NA NA TRBJ2-7 TRBV2 TGTGCCAGCTCGGTGGAGGGGCAAGACTACGAGCAGTACTTC CASSVEGQDYEQYF
NA NA TRBJ1-4 TRBV27 TGTGCCAGCAGTGCCACAGGCGGCTTTGGGGGAAAACTGTTTTTT CASSATGGFGGKLFF
NA once TRBJ2-3 TRBV30 TGTGCCTGGAATCCGAGCGGCACAGATACGCAGTATTTT CAWNPSGTDTQYF
NA many TRBJ2-7 TRBV7-9 TGTGCCAGCAGCTTATTCCCCTCTAGCAGGTCCATCTACGAGCAGTACTTC CASSLFPSSRSIYEQYF
TRBD2 NA TRBJ2-1 TRBV7-8 TGTGCCAGCAGCTACCGCCCAGCGGGGGGGCTTCAGTTCTTC CASSYRPAGGLQFF